This section outlines one TCR beta chain sequence together with its context. The antigen remains unidentified. How the authors handled the data: A classifier for distant metastasis in papillary thyroid cancer was constructed using CDR3 differences observed across clinicopathological groups. TCRdb re-analyzed the PCR reads through MiXCR. TCRdb's processing, not the authors', yielded these V and J calls. The sample has around 23,000 clones, roughly 30% seen once. These data originate in a study of metastatic and nonmetastatic thyroid tumors. Overall study: Repertoire comparisons spanned blood and tumor or nodule tissue from malignant and benign thyroid patients. General study points: Within blood and tumor, benign nodules reportedly had significantly lower TCR beta diversity than malignant thyroid tumors did.

The entire patient cohort was treatment-naive prior to thyroid surgery. Trimming took 4 bases from V and 4 from J; bases not matched to a gene: 10. CDR1 is SGHDT and CDR2 is YYEEEE in the germline V gene. CDR3 length: 16 residues. The receptor comes from a male donor with papillary thyroid cancer or a benign thyroid nodule (not recorded which). Some clones in this sample may be carry-over from other donors' samples. V gene TRBV5-6 combines with J gene TRBJ2-2, with 7 bases aligning to TRBD2. Source material: tumor tissue. This chain's CDR3 is CASSLWRRGITGELFF. The CDR3 nucleotides are TGTGCCAGCAGCCTGTGGCGGCGGGGGATCACCGGGGAGCTGTTTTTT.